The rows below give T cell receptor beta chains drawn from one sample of a study of response to subunit inactivated influenza vaccine. In TCRdb, the RT-PCR reads were re-called with MiXCR into one record per CDR3 protein. This sample has under 200,000 distinct CDR3 sequences, with about 10% found just once. The sequencing used CD8+ T cells sorted from PBMCs, collected 23 months after vaccination. Receptors were obtained from a man aged 50 to 75 who received an inactivated influenza vaccine. The CDR3 runs from the conserved cysteine through the conserved F or W. The D gene is left open where the match is weak. The listing skips clone size in some rows; elsewhere it reads once, few, many or a size class.

len | j_gene | abundance | v_gene | d_gene | CDR3nt | CDR3aa
13 | TRBJ1-6 | NA | TRBV10-2 | NA | TGCGCCAGCACAAGCTCCTATAATTCACCCCTCCACTTT | CASTSSYNSPLHF
15 | TRBJ2-7 | few | TRBV15 | TRBD2 | TGTGCCACCAGCAGAGACCTCGCGGGGGCCTACGAGCAGTACTTC | CATSRDLAGAYEQYF
15 | TRBJ2-1 | NA | TRBV20-1 | NA | TGCAGTGCTAGGGAACGAGCGTGGAGGCTCGATGAGCAGTTCTTC | CSARERAWRLDEQFF
15 | TRBJ2-2 | few | TRBV7-9 | NA | TGTGCCAGCAGCTTAGCGGGGGACTACACCGGGGAGCTGTTTTTT | CASSLAGDYTGELFF
14 | TRBJ1-5 | many | TRBV12-3/TRBV12-4 | TRBD1 | TGTGCCAGCAGCGAGACAGGGAGAGTTCAGCCCCAGCATTTT | CASSETGRVQPQHF
16 | TRBJ1-4 | many | TRBV6-1 | NA | TGTGCCAGCAGTCAGATCTTAGGGGGACCTAATGAAAAACTGTTTTTT | CASSQILGGPNEKLFF
14 | TRBJ2-5 | many | TRBV28 | NA | TGTGCCAGCAGTACCGACAGTACACAAGAGACCCAGTACTTC | CASSTDSTQETQYF
14 | TRBJ2-1 | NA | TRBV11-2 | TRBD2 | TGTGCCACTAGCGGGGGGGCTTCCTACAATGAGCAGTTCTTC | CATSGGASYNEQFF
15 | TRBJ2-1 | few | TRBV7-6 | TRBD2 | TGTGCCAGCAGCGCCCTAGCGGGGGGGCCTGATGAGCAGTTCTTC | CASSALAGGPDEQFF
14 | TRBJ2-1 | few | TRBV12-3/TRBV12-4 | TRBD2 | TGTGCCAGCAGTTTACTAGCGGGGGGACTTGAGCAGTTCTTC | CASSLLAGGLEQFF
16 | TRBJ2-3 | few | TRBV12-3/TRBV12-4 | TRBD2 | TGTGCCAGCAGTTTAAGCGGGATGGGAATGGCAGATACGCAGTATTTT | CASSLSGMGMADTQYF
17 | TRBJ2-7 | few | TRBV4-3 | NA | TGCGCCAGCAGCCAAGAATACTCCGGGACTGGGACCTACGAGCAGTACTTC | CASSQEYSGTGTYEQYF
14 | TRBJ2-1 | few | TRBV27 | NA | TGTGCCATCAAGGTGGGCATCTCCTACAATGAGCAGTTCTTC | CAIKVGISYNEQFF
13 | TRBJ2-7 | few | TRBV7-9 | NA | TGTGCCAGCAGCTTAGCGCTTGGTGACGAGCAGTACTTC | CASSLALGDEQYF
17 | TRBJ2-1 | NA | TRBV7-4 | NA | TGTGCCTGCTGCCAAGGGGTCTTTGGGGGGTCCTACAATGAGCAGTTCTTC | CACCQGVFGGSYNEQFF
18 | TRBJ2-2 | medium-sized | TRBV9 | NA | TGTGCCAGCAGCGTAGTTTCGTCGGTAGCGGCGAACACCGGGGAGCTGTTTTTT | CASSVVSSVAANTGELFF
14 | TRBJ2-7 | many | TRBV6-2/TRBV6-3 | NA | TGTGCCAGCAGTTACAGGGGGGAATCCTACGAGCAGTACTTC | CASSYRGESYEQYF
13 | TRBJ1-2 | many | TRBV13 | NA | TGTGCCAGCAGCTTCCGGGGTGACTATGGCTACACCTTC | CASSFRGDYGYTF
13 | TRBJ2-7 | NA | TRBV6-2/TRBV6-3 | NA | TGTGACAGCAGTTACCCGGGGGTCTACGAGCAGTACTTC | CDSSYPGVYEQYF
13 | TRBJ2-2 | many | TRBV20-1 | NA | TGCAGTGCTTGGGACCGCTCCACCGGGGAGCTGTTTTTT | CSAWDRSTGELFF
13 | TRBJ2-7 | many | TRBV4-1 | TRBD1 | TGCGCCAGCAGCCAAGGGGACAGCTACGAGCAGTACTTC | CASSQGDSYEQYF
14 | TRBJ2-3 | many | TRBV12-3/TRBV12-4 | NA | TGTGCCAGCAGTTTGCCGGGTAGCACAGATACGCAGTATTTT | CASSLPGSTDTQYF
16 | TRBJ2-2 | NA | TRBV5-1 | NA | TGCGCCAGCAGCGACCGGGACTCGACGAACACCGGGGAGCTGTTTTTT | CASSDRDSTNTGELFF
17 | TRBJ2-5 | many | TRBV4-3 | TRBD2 | TGCGCCAGCAGCCCCCGACTAGCGGGAGGTACACAAGAGACCCAGTACTTC | CASSPRLAGGTQETQYF
12 | TRBJ2-7 | NA | TRBV7-9 | TRBD1 | TGTGCCAGCGGGACAGGGTTCTACGAGCAGTACTTC | CASGTGFYEQYF
16 | TRBJ2-1 | NA | TRBV6-1 | TRBD2 | TGTGCCAGCAGCCATTTCCCTGGGAGGGCCTTAAATGAGCAGTTCTTC | CASSHFPGRALNEQFF
13 | TRBJ2-1 | NA | TRBV11-3 | NA | TGTGCCAGCAGCATTGATGGGGGCAATGAGCAGTTCTTC | CASSIDGGNEQFF
17 | TRBJ2-3 | few | TRBV28 | TRBD2 | TGTGCCAGCAGTTTATCGTCTAGCGGGAGGCCCACAGATACGCAGTATTTT | CASSLSSSGRPTDTQYF
15 | TRBJ2-3 | NA | TRBV20-1 | TRBD2 | TGCAGTGCTAGAGATCTGGGACTACCGACAGATACGCAGTATTTT | CSARDLGLPTDTQYF
16 | TRBJ2-7 | few | TRBV9 | TRBD2 | TGTGCCAGCAGCGTAGGGGGTAGCGGGACGCTCTACGAGCAGTACTTC | CASSVGGSGTLYEQYF
16 | TRBJ1-2 | few | TRBV12-3/TRBV12-4 | TRBD1 | TGTGCCAGCAGCCCCTCTCGGGGACAGGGAAACTATGGCTACACCTTC | CASSPSRGQGNYGYTF
13 | TRBJ2-3 | few | TRBV11-2 | NA | TGTGCCAGCAGCTTAAGCGGCACAGATACGCAGTATTTT | CASSLSGTDTQYF
13 | TRBJ2-7 | NA | TRBV7-2 | TRBD2 | TGTGCCAGCAGCCCTCCGGGAGGGGGCGAGCAGTACTTC | CASSPPGGGEQYF
13 | TRBJ1-1 | NA | TRBV20-1 | TRBD1 | TGCAGTGCTAGGGCAGGGGGCCCACCTGAAGCTTTCTTT | CSARAGGPPEAFF
14 | TRBJ1-1 | NA | TRBV29-1 | NA | TGCAGCGTTAAACCGGGACCGTTTAACACTGAAGCTTTCTTT | CSVKPGPFNTEAFF
13 | TRBJ1-1 | NA | TRBV2 | NA | TGTGCCAGCACCGAAGAGAGGAACACTGAAGCTTTCTTT | CASTEERNTEAFF
11 | TRBJ1-1 | few | TRBV7-9 | NA | TGTGCCTTCAACCGTGGGCCTGGACCTTTCTTT | CAFNRGPGPFF
13 | TRBJ2-7 | many | TRBV7-6 | NA | TGTGCCAGCAGCTTAGGGGTCGGATACGAGCAGTACTTC | CASSLGVGYEQYF
13 | TRBJ2-7 | few | TRBV10-3 | NA | TGTGCCAGCCGGGGTCAGGCCACCCACGAGCAGTACTTC | CASRGQATHEQYF
14 | TRBJ2-7 | few | TRBV6-5 | NA | TGTGCCAGCAGTTACTTGCGGGGTTCCCACGAGCAGTACTTC | CASSYLRGSHEQYF
14 | TRBJ2-7 | NA | TRBV20-1 | NA | TGCAGTGCTAGAGGTGGGCGGGATTCGGTCGAGCAGTACTTC | CSARGGRDSVEQYF
13 | TRBJ2-7 | NA | TRBV29-1 | NA | TGCAGCGTTTGGACAGGAGGGTTGGACGAGCAGTACTTC | CSVWTGGLDEQYF
14 | TRBJ2-1 | NA | TRBV29-1 | NA | TGCAGCGTTGACTACCGACGGATTAACAATGAGCAGTTCTTC | CSVDYRRINNEQFF